This TCR beta chain stems from a study of identifying expanded T cells in peripheral blood. Study-wide results and caveats: Technical replicates showed around 1.2 changed clones; around 2 weeks about 16; four weeks 19.

During the collection period, no donor immune events like infections were recorded. This clone was detected only a few times. Antigen specificity is unknown. TCRdb's copy holds only in-frame clones and misses some; the assay was immunoSEQ multiplex PCR. The sample consists of about 110,000 clones, roughly nine tenths of them appearing once. This receptor was identified in a person between 18 and 69 years old in good health. The sequencing input was blood.

The CDR3 loop is CASSERVGKNTEAFF. Here the CDR3 DNA reads TGCGCCAGCAGTGAGAGAGTTGGGAAGAACACTGAAGCTTTCTTT. V is TRBV5-1 and J is TRBJ1-1; unclear D gene. Germline values: CDR1 SGHRS, CDR2 YFSETQ. Trimming shortened V by 5 bases and J by 1 base, and 15 bases separated the two germline ends. CDR3 length equals 15 residues. Combining the CDR3 with reference TRBV5-1 and TRBJ1-1 gives the whole variable domain KAGVTQTPRYLIKTRGQQVTLSCSPISGHRSVSWYQQTPGQGLQFLFEYFSETQRNKGNFPGRFSGRQFSNSRSEMNVSTLELGDSALYLCASSERVGKNTEAFFGQGTRLTVV.